This T cell receptor beta chain was found in a study of blood T cell repertoires in COVID-19. The CDR3 has 16 residues. Per germline, CDR1 KGHSH and CDR2 LQKENI. V was clipped by 3 bases and J by 4 bases; unmatched bases: 8. Per the authors' pipeline: Reference gene primer amplification gave estimated nucleated cell counts. The assay was immunoSEQ multiplex PCR, and TCRdb's table has in-frame clones only and misses some. That table furnishes V, J and clone size, whereas the DNA furnished D and trimming. The table lists roughly 200,000 clones, 85% of them singletons. The study drew participants aged about 18 to 89 years from fewer than 30 US areas. Participant reports of clinical history set cohort assignment. Recovery among Cohort 3 donors was established by two negative PCRs, clearance, or symptom resolution.

Material for sequencing was PBMCs or T cells enriched from blood (not recorded which). The receptor was isolated from a man between 35 and 55 years old who had recovered from COVID-19. The chain uses TRBV18 and TRBJ2-3; 9 nucleotides agree with TRBD1. DNA for the CDR3: TGTGCCAGCTCACCTACCAGTGGGACAGGGCCAGATACGCAGTATTTT. Translation gives CASSPTSGTGPDTQYF. Variable domain in full (rest from reference TRBV18 and TRBJ2-3): NAGVMQNPRHLVRRRGQEARLRCSPMKGHSHVYWYRQLPEEGLKFMVYLQKENIIDESGMPKERFSAEFPKEGPSILRIQQVVRGDSAAYFCASSPTSGTGPDTQYFGPGTRLTVL.